Listed below are T cell receptor beta chains from one sample, sequenced in a study of blood T cell repertoires in COVID-19. The protocol was immunoSEQ multiplex PCR, while the TCRdb copy is restricted to in-frame clones and leaves out a portion. In the table there are hundreds of thousands of clones, approximately 88% of which are singletons. The sequencing sample was made of PBMCs or T cells enriched from blood (not recorded which). These receptors were taken from a woman aged 35 to 49 with acute COVID-19. CDR3s include the opening cysteine and the closing phenylalanine or tryptophan. D genes are given only for firm matches. Not all rows give a size; the values are once, few, many and, for expanded clones, a class.

D	size	V	J	DNA	CDR3
.	.	TRBV5-4	TRBJ1-1	TGTGCCAGCAGCTTGGCCCCGGATGCGTACACGGGGAACACTGAAGCTTTCTTT	CASSLAPDAYTGNTEAFF
.	.	TRBV30	TRBJ1-5	TGTGCCTGGAGTGTCGGAGGGGCGATTCAGCCCCAGCATTTT	CAWSVGGAIQPQHF
TRBD2	.	TRBV19	TRBJ2-7	TGTGCCAGTAGTATGGGGACTAGCGGGAAGATCGAGCAGTACTTC	CASSMGTSGKIEQYF
.	.	TRBV5-1	TRBJ1-4	TGCGCCAGCAGCTTGGCGGCAGGCAATGAAAAACTGTTTTTT	CASSLAAGNEKLFF
.	.	TRBV6-2/TRBV6-3	TRBJ1-2	TGTGCCAGCAGTGATGGGACATATATTTATGGCTACACCTTC	CASSDGTYIYGYTF
TRBD2	once	TRBV7-7	TRBJ2-5	TGTGCTAGCAGCCCAGCGGCGGGAGGGGGGCAAGAGACCCAGTACTTC	CASSPAAGGGQETQYF
.	.	TRBV9	TRBJ1-1	TGTGCCAGCAGCCCCGCCGGCTTTGGCGGTGAAGCTTTCTTT	CASSPAGFGGEAFF
.	.	TRBV14	TRBJ1-4	TGTGCCAGCAGCCAAGATCTGTACGGGGAACTGTTTTTT	CASSQDLYGELFF
.	.	TRBV3-1/TRBV3-2	TRBJ1-5	TGTGCCAGCAGCCGGGAGAATCAGCCCCAGCATTTT	CASSRENQPQHF
.	.	TRBV6-1	TRBJ2-5	TGTGCCAGCAGTGAATACCAGGGCGGTCGAGAGACCCAGTACTTC	CASSEYQGGRETQYF
.	.	TRBV18	TRBJ1-5	TGTGCCAGCTCACCAAGTGACAGAAATCAGCCCCAGCATTTT	CASSPSDRNQPQHF
TRBD1	.	TRBV18	TRBJ2-5	TGTGCCAGCTCACCCGGGACAGGGGAAAAGACCCAGTACTTC	CASSPGTGEKTQYF
TRBD1	once	TRBV28	TRBJ1-2	TGTGCCAGCAGTTTAAAGGACAGGTACACTAACTATGGCTACACCTTC	CASSLKDRYTNYGYTF
.	.	TRBV27	TRBJ1-1	TGTGCCAGCAGTTTATCCAGGGGTTCGGACACTGAAGCTTTCTTT	CASSLSRGSDTEAFF
.	.	TRBV28	TRBJ2-7	TGTGCCAGCAGCCGGTACGAGCAGTACTTC	CASSRYEQYF
.	.	TRBV15	TRBJ1-3	TGTGCCACCAGCAGAGGTCTTTTTAAACGGGGTTCTGGAAACACCATATATTTT	CATSRGLFKRGSGNTIYF
.	once	TRBV11-2	TRBJ1-4	TGTGCCAGCAGCCGACAGCCAACTAATGAAAAACTGTTTTTT	CASSRQPTNEKLFF
TRBD2	.	TRBV5-1	TRBJ2-7	TGCGCCAGCAGCTATCAACCTCCTACCGGGACTAGCGGGAGCAACTACGAGCAGTACTTC	CASSYQPPTGTSGSNYEQYF
TRBD2	.	TRBV10-3	TRBJ2-4	TGTGCCATCAGTGAGTCCGGCGCTAGCGGGAGTAGGAACATTCAGTACTTC	CAISESGASGSRNIQYF
TRBD2	few	TRBV14	TRBJ2-3	TGTGCCAGCAGCCAAGAGCCCCGAACTTGGTGGGAGGGCCGGGCAGATACGCAGTATTTT	CASSQEPRTWWEGRADTQYF
.	.	TRBV21-1	TRBJ1-5	TGTGCCAGCAGCAGGGGGGACAGAGCAGAAAATAGCAATCAGCCCCAGCATTTT	CASSRGDRAENSNQPQHF
.	.	TRBV11-3	TRBJ2-3	TGTGCCAGCAGCTTCTTCGCAGATACGCAGTATTTT	CASSFFADTQYF
.	.	TRBV27	TRBJ2-5	TGTGCCAGCAGTTTCGGTCGGGGGACCCAGTACTTC	CASSFGRGTQYF
TRBD1	.	TRBV5-4	TRBJ2-7	TGTGCCAGCAGCTTACGACAGGGATCCCACGAGCAGTACTTC	CASSLRQGSHEQYF
.	once	TRBV15	TRBJ2-5	TGTGCCACCAGCAGAGGGGCCAGTCAAGAGACCCAGTACTTC	CATSRGASQETQYF
.	.	TRBV27	TRBJ1-2	TGTGCCAGCAGTTCCCGAGGTGGGGGGTATGGCTACACCTTC	CASSSRGGGYGYTF
.	.	TRBV19	TRBJ1-2	TGTGCCAGTAGCACCGTGACCACAGGGCTGATAAATGGCTACACCTTC	CASSTVTTGLINGYTF
.	.	TRBV2	TRBJ1-6	TGTGCCAGCAGCCTTTTTAATTCACCCCTCCACTTT	CASSLFNSPLHF
.	.	TRBV5-6	TRBJ1-2	TGTGCCAGCAGCTTGAGTTCTCTAACTAACTATGGCTACACCTTC	CASSLSSLTNYGYTF
TRBD2	.	TRBV29-1	TRBJ2-1	TGCAGCTCAGGACTAGCGGACTACAATGAGCAGTTCTTC	CSSGLADYNEQFF
TRBD1	.	TRBV2	TRBJ1-2	TGTGCCAGCAGCCCACAGGGGGACTATGGCTACACCTTC	CASSPQGDYGYTF
.	.	TRBV5-1	TRBJ1-1	TGCGCCAGCAGCTTGACGGGGGACACTGAAGCTTTCTTT	CASSLTGDTEAFF
.	.	TRBV24-1	TRBJ2-3	TGTGCCACCAGTGATTTATTAAAAGGGGGTCATACGCAGTATTTT	CATSDLLKGGHTQYF
.	many	TRBV12-3/TRBV12-4	TRBJ2-3	TGTGCCAGCAGTACAGCTCGGGGGAGACGTCTGCATTTT	CASSTARGRRLHF
.	.	TRBV25-1	TRBJ1-2	TGTGCCAGCAGTGATTGGTCCCAGGGGAGCTATGGCTACACCTTC	CASSDWSQGSYGYTF
TRBD2	once	TRBV10-3	TRBJ2-1	TGTGCCATCAGCTCAGAACTAGCGGGAGTTCATCCAGCCAATGAGCAGTTCTTC	CAISSELAGVHPANEQFF
TRBD1	many	TRBV12-3/TRBV12-4	TRBJ1-1	TGTGCCACTACACAACAGGGGAGCACTGAAGCTTTCTTT	CATTQQGSTEAFF
TRBD2	.	TRBV5-1	TRBJ2-5	TGCGCCAGCAGCTTAAGGGCGGGAGAAGCTGAGACCCAGTACTTC	CASSLRAGEAETQYF
TRBD2	.	TRBV10-1	TRBJ2-5	TGCGCCAGCAGTGAGTCCGCTAGCGGCCAAGAGACCCAGTACTTC	CASSESASGQETQYF
TRBD2	.	TRBV5-1	TRBJ2-1	TGCGCCAGCAGCTTGGGACTAGCGGGGACCAATGAGCAGTTCTTC	CASSLGLAGTNEQFF
TRBD1	few	TRBV18	TRBJ2-7	TGTGCCAGCTCACCGAACCGGGACAGGGTCTCCTACGAGCAGTACTTC	CASSPNRDRVSYEQYF
TRBD1	.	TRBV27	TRBJ2-5	TGTGCCAGCAGTTTACTGGGACAGCAAGAGACCCAGTACTTC	CASSLLGQQETQYF
.	few	TRBV5-1	TRBJ2-7	TGCGCCAGCAGCTTGGAGATGGGGCGCGAGCAGTACTTC	CASSLEMGREQYF
.	.	TRBV13	TRBJ2-2	TGTGCCAGCAGCTTACTAGGGGGTATGTCCGGGGAGCTGTTTTTT	CASSLLGGMSGELFF
TRBD1	.	TRBV3-1/TRBV3-2	TRBJ2-5	TGTGCCAGCAGCCTCCGGACAGGGGGCAAAGAGACCCAGTACTTC	CASSLRTGGKETQYF
.	.	TRBV6-1	TRBJ1-2	TGTGCCAGCAGTGAACCGGGACAATTTGGCTACACCTTC	CASSEPGQFGYTF
TRBD1	.	TRBV27	TRBJ2-2	TGTGCCAGCAGTGAGGGACAGGGGAACACCGGGGAGCTGTTTTTT	CASSEGQGNTGELFF
.	.	TRBV4-2	TRBJ2-2	TGTGCCAGCAGCCCAAAGGCGGCCTCACCCTCGGAGCTGTTTTTT	CASSPKAASPSELFF
.	.	TRBV29-1	TRBJ2-5	TGCAGCGTTTCGAGAGGGGAGACCCAGTACTTC	CSVSRGETQYF
TRBD2	.	TRBV7-3	TRBJ2-7	TGTGCCAGCAGCATAACTAGCGGGACAGCTTACGAGCAGTACTTC	CASSITSGTAYEQYF
TRBD2	.	TRBV11-3	TRBJ2-7	TGTGCCAGCAGCTTGACCCTAGCGGGAGTTTCCTACGAGCAGTACTTC	CASSLTLAGVSYEQYF
TRBD1	.	TRBV2	TRBJ1-4	TGTGCCAGCAGTGTCAGGACAGGAGATGAAAAACTGTTTTTT	CASSVRTGDEKLFF
.	once	TRBV6-5	TRBJ1-5	TGTGCCAGCAGTTCCACAGGGAGCAATCAGCCCCAGCATTTT	CASSSTGSNQPQHF
.	once	TRBV6-1	TRBJ1-3	TGTGCCAGCAGTGAATTTGGCAGGGTCATCGGAAACACCATATATTTT	CASSEFGRVIGNTIYF
TRBD1	.	TRBV11-1	TRBJ1-2	TGTGCCAGCAGGGATGGACAGGAAGGCTACACCTTC	CASRDGQEGYTF
TRBD1	.	TRBV28	TRBJ1-5	TGTGCCAGCAGCTTGGGACAGTTCAATCAGCCCCAGCATTTT	CASSLGQFNQPQHF
TRBD1	once	TRBV18	TRBJ1-2	TGTGCCAGCTCACCGGGACAGGCAACTAACTATGGCTACACCTTC	CASSPGQATNYGYTF